Below are 23 T cell receptor beta chains sequenced from a single sample in a study of beta chain features in type 1 diabetes. Expressed TCRB transcripts were sequenced, since all the RNA that had been isolated was reverse transcribed. TCRdb's copy holds only in-frame clones and misses some; the assay was immunoSEQ multiplex PCR. The sample yields 900,000 or so clones, 15% to 20% seen once. The material sequenced was naive CD4+ T cells from blood. The source of these receptors is a woman between 18 and 30 years old in good health.

This clone has a handful of counts. The chain carries TRBV18 and TRBJ2-7; D not resolved. The V gene's germline CDR1 is KGHSH and CDR2 LQKENI. V lost 4 bases to trimming and J lost 0 bases, with 10 bases between them. The CDR3 is 14 amino acids. The CDR3 DNA reads TGTGCCAGCTCACAAATACAAGCCTCCTACGAGCAGTACTTC. This translates into CASSQIQASYEQYF.

V is TRBV5-4 and J is TRBJ2-5; 8 nucleotides align to TRBD1. The end of the DNA fits TRBJ2-7 better, so the J call may be wrong. Looked up from germline, CDR1 is SGHNT and CDR2 is YYREEE (reference sequence). The CDR3 runs to 14 residues. CDR3 sequence (DNA): TGTGCCAGCAGCCCCCGACAGGGGAGCTACGAGCAGTACTTC. Its translation: CASSPRQGSYEQYF.

This chain uses TRBV18 with TRBJ2-2; a weak D match, TRBD2 (6 bases). The CDR3 is 17 residues long. Trimming removed 2 bases at V and 6 bases at J, with 19 bases between. Germline lookup yields CDR1 KGHSH and CDR2 LQKENI. The CDR3 protein is CASSPFSPEGPSGELFF. The CDR3 DNA reads TGTGCCAGCTCACCATTCAGCCCGGAGGGCCCCTCCGGGGAGCTGTTTTTT.

This clone was seen only a few times. The CDR3 reads CASSFYTEPYGYTF. In DNA form, the CDR3 reads TGTGCCAGCAGTTTCTACACAGAACCCTATGGCTACACCTTC. This rearrangement joins TRBV2 to TRBJ1-2; D remains ambiguous. Germline V gives CDR1 SNHLY, CDR2 FYNNEI. The CDR3 loop spans 14 amino acids. V was trimmed by 5 bases and J by 4 bases, leaving 14 bases between them.

This clone was seen a few times. The V gene is TRBV7-3, the J gene TRBJ2-1; 7 nucleotides align to TRBD1. Per germline, CDR1 SGHTA and CDR2 FQGTGA. The CDR3 contains 15 residues. V lost 4 bases, J lost 7 bases, and 10 bases stayed unmatched. This chain's CDR3 is CASSSPGLTGNEQFF. CDR3 nucleotides: TGTGCCAGCAGCTCACCGGGTCTGACAGGGAATGAGCAGTTCTTC.

This clone was seen more than once but under ten times. The CDR3 loop is CASSLGGAGTDTQYF. DNA for the CDR3: TGTGCCAGCAGCTTAGGGGGGGCCGGCACAGATACGCAGTATTTT. V usage is TRBV7-2 and J usage is TRBJ2-3; D is tentatively TRBD1 or TRBD2 (6 bases each). From germline, CDR1 is SGHTA and CDR2 FQGNSA. The CDR3 is made up of 15 amino acids. V was clipped by 1 base and J by 1 base, with 9 bases between them.

This clone was seen once. The chain is built from TRBV18 and TRBJ1-1, with D maybe TRBD1 (6 bases). Germline V gene sequence: CDR1 KGHSH, CDR2 LQKENI. V dropped 3 bases and J dropped 0 bases, with 17 bases sitting between them. The CDR3 runs 17 residues. DNA for the CDR3: TGTGCCAGCTCACCCTTACAGGGCTCAGTAATGAACACTGAAGCTTTCTTT. As protein: CASSPLQGSVMNTEAFF. Filled out from reference TRBV18 and TRBJ1-1, the complete variable domain reads NAGVMQNPRHLVRRRGQEARLRCSPMKGHSHVYWYRQLPEEGLKFMVYLQKENIIDESGMPKERFSAEFPKEGPSILRIQQVVRGDSAAYFCASSPLQGSVMNTEAFFGQGTRLTVV.

This chain uses TRBV7-2 with TRBJ2-5; the D is unclear. The DNA end is a closer match to TRBJ2-7, so the J assignment may be wrong. Per the germline V gene, CDR1 is SGHTA and CDR2 is FQGNSA. There are 15 residues in the CDR3. CDR3 nucleotide sequence: TGTGCCAGCAGCCTCCTTGGGATCCGAAGCTACGAGCAGTACTTC. Protein sequence: CASSLLGIRSYEQYF.

In its sample, this clone was seen a few times. The DNA of the CDR3 is TGTGCCAGCAGTAACCGACAGGGGGCTGGTTCTTTCTTT. The encoded protein is CASSNRQGAGSFF. V is TRBV27 and J is TRBJ1-1; TRBD1 matches at 10 bases. The CDR3 is 13 residues long. The J segment lost 12 bases and the V segment lost 5 bases, leaving 9 bases of the junction unmatched. Germline V CDR1 and CDR2: MNHEY, SMNVEV (reference sequence).

The chain recombines TRBV19 with TRBJ2-1; D is undetermined. From germline, CDR1 is LNHDA and CDR2 SQIVND (reference sequence). The CDR3 is 12 residues long. Trimming shortened V by 4 bases and J by 7 bases, and 8 bases separated the two germline ends. The CDR3 region has the DNA TGTGCCAGTAGTAAGACATGGAATGAGCAGTTCTTC. It yields the protein CASSKTWNEQFF.

The V and J genes are TRBV6-4 and TRBJ2-2; D not certain. The CDR3 runs 14 residues. Germline V gene data show CDR1 as MRHNA and CDR2 as SNTAGT. The germline V and J ends were trimmed by 7 bases and 3 bases, with 12 bases remaining between them. DNA of the CDR3: TGTGCCAGCAAGCCCGGACCCGACACCGGGGAGCTGTTTTTT. Its translation is CASKPGPDTGELFF.

This clone was picked up a small number of times. The V and J genes are TRBV7-9 and TRBJ2-1; D may be TRBD1 (6 bases). The CDR3 has 15 amino acids. CDR1 and CDR2 from the germline V gene are SEHNR and FQNEAQ (reference sequence). The germline V and J ends were trimmed by 2 bases and 2 bases, with 10 bases remaining between them. The CDR3 region is CASSLFAGAYNEQFF. CDR3 nucleotides: TGTGCCAGCAGCTTATTCGCAGGGGCCTACAATGAGCAGTTCTTC.

Notes on this clone: Other nucleotide sequences from this sample produce the same CDR3. V and J are TRBV2 and TRBJ2-7; D gene uncertain. This CDR3 comprises 11 residues. V was trimmed by 6 bases and J by 0 bases, leaving 3 bases between them. Germline V gene data show CDR1 as SNHLY and CDR2 as FYNNEI. The CDR3 nucleotides read TGTGCCAGCAGCAGCTCCTACGAGCAGTACTTC. Protein product: CASSSSYEQYF.

This clone was seen only a few times. V usage is TRBV28 and J usage is TRBJ2-7; 11 bases line up with TRBD2. CDR3 length: 15 amino acids. Germline values: CDR1 MDHEN, CDR2 SYDVKM. The V segment lost 10 bases and the J segment 6 bases; nucleotides outside the gene matches: 14. Here the CDR3 reads CATKQGTSGSREQYF. DNA for the CDR3: TGTGCCACGAAGCAAGGCACTAGCGGGAGTCGCGAGCAGTACTTC.

This clone appeared a few times. Other nucleotide sequences from this sample produce the same CDR3. The CDR3 is CASSYSKGQPQHF. The CDR3 bases are TGTGCCAGCAGTTACTCGAAAGGTCAGCCCCAGCATTTT. The rearrangement joins TRBV6-5 to TRBJ1-5; D is undetermined. CDR1 is MNHEY and CDR2 is SVGAGI in the germline V gene. V dropped 0 bases and J dropped 6 bases, with 6 bases sitting between them. The CDR3 consists of 13 residues.

The sample holds a few counts of this clone. The chain employs TRBV2 and TRBJ1-5; the D is unclear. V was pared by 6 bases and J by 2 bases, with 14 bases between. The CDR3 covers 15 residues. The V gene's germline CDR1 is SNHLY and CDR2 FYNNEI. DNA of the CDR3: TGTGCCAGCAGCGGGTCCCGGGGAGGCAATCAGCCCCAGCATTTT. It encodes CASSGSRGGNQPQHF.

The chain employs TRBV19 and TRBJ2-1; D not certain. V was trimmed by 3 bases and J by 6 bases, leaving 6 bases between them. Germline CDR1 is LNHDA and CDR2 is SQIVND (reference sequence). The CDR3 extends over 12 amino acids. The DNA of the CDR3 is TGTGCCAGTAGTATTTACAGCAATGAGCAGTTCTTC. Residues: CASSIYSNEQFF. Together with reference TRBV19 and TRBJ2-1, the CDR3 gives the full variable domain: DGGITQSPKYLFRKEGQNVTLSCEQNLNHDAMYWYRQDPGQGLRLIYYSQIVNDFQKGDIAEGYSVSREKKESFPLTVTSAQKNPTAFYLCASSIYSNEQFFGPGTRLTVL.

The V and J genes are TRBV10-3 and TRBJ2-1, with 13 bases identical to TRBD2. Germline trimming cut 2 bases from V and 6 bases from J; bases unmatched to any gene: 10. The V gene's germline CDR1 is ENHRY and CDR2 SYGVKD. This CDR3 spans 18 amino acids. The CDR3 bases are TGTGCCATCAGTGAGCCCGGGACTAGCGGGACGGGCCTCAATGAGCAGTTCTTC. It specifies CAISEPGTSGTGLNEQFF.

This clone has more than one count but fewer than ten. The V and J genes are TRBV7-2 and TRBJ2-5; 10 bases are a match to TRBD2. The ends lost 5 bases at V and 5 bases at J; junction bases unmatched: 11. Germline CDR1 and CDR2: SGHTA and FQGNSA. This CDR3 is built from 16 residues. CDR3 amino acids: CASSPPTSGYGETQYF. The CDR3, as DNA: TGTGCCAGCAGCCCTCCGACTAGCGGGTACGGGGAGACCCAGTACTTC. The full variable domain, its missing parts supplied by reference TRBV7-2 and TRBJ2-5, is GAGVSQSPSNKVTEKGKDVELRCDPISGHTALYWYRQSLGQGLEFLIYFQGNSAPDKSGLPSDRFSAERTGGSVSTLTIQRTQQEDSAVYLCASSPPTSGYGETQYFGPGTRLLVL.

This clone was seen a handful of times. This CDR3 is also generated by other DNA sequences in the sample. The chain joins TRBV5-4 to TRBJ1-2; D remains unclear. The CDR3 has 14 residues. V gave up 4 bases and J gave up 0 bases, with 10 bases separating them. The germline V gene encodes CDR1 SGHNT and CDR2 YYREEE (reference sequence). The chain's CDR3 is CASSTGAANYGYTF. In nucleotides, the CDR3 is TGTGCCAGCAGCACTGGTGCAGCTAACTATGGCTACACCTTC. The whole variable domain, remainder taken from reference TRBV5-4 and TRBJ1-2, is ETGVTQSPTHLIKTRGQQVTLRCSSQSGHNTVSWYQQALGQGPQFIFQYYREEENGRGNFPPRFSGLQFPNYSSELNVNALELDDSALYLCASSTGAANYGYTFGSGTRLTVV.

This clone was counted a single time. The rearrangement links TRBV5-6 to TRBJ2-3, with D possibly being TRBD2 (6 bases). CDR1 is SGHDT and CDR2 is YYEEEE in the germline V gene. This CDR3 spans 16 amino acids. V was cut by 0 bases and J by 3 bases, with 14 bases left in between. The CDR3 coding sequence is TGTGCCAGCAGCTTGGGCGGGATTACTAAGACAGATACGCAGTATTTT. This sequence encodes CASSLGGITKTDTQYF. Variable domain in full (rest from reference TRBV5-6 and TRBJ2-3): DAGVTQSPTHLIKTRGQQVTLRCSPKSGHDTVSWYQQALGQGPQFIFQYYEEEERQRGNFPDRFSGHQFPNYSSELNVNALLLGDSALYLCASSLGGITKTDTQYFGPGTRLTVL.

The chain has TRBV2 and TRBJ1-5, with 7 bases identical to TRBD1. Germline V gives CDR1 SNHLY, CDR2 FYNNEI. The junction had 8 bases not matched to a gene; V was cut back by 5 bases and J by 7 bases. CDR3 size: 14 residues. The CDR3 sequence is CASSKTGLEQPQHF. CDR3 bases: TGTGCCAGCAGTAAGACAGGGCTGGAGCAGCCCCAGCATTTT. Full variable domain (outside the CDR3, taken from reference TRBV2 and TRBJ1-5): EPEVTQTPSHQVTQMGQEVILRCVPISNHLYFYWYRQILGQKVEFLVSFYNNEISEKSEIFDDQFSVERPDGSNFTLKIRSTKLEDSAMYFCASSKTGLEQPQHFGDGTRLSIL.

This clone was observed a few times. The chain has TRBV5-4 and TRBJ2-1, with TRBD1 identical over 8 bases. The CDR3 has 16 residues. V shed 3 bases, J shed 6 bases, and the junction held 11 bases outside the gene matches. CDR1 is SGHNT and CDR2 is YYREEE in the germline V gene (reference sequence). The CDR3 sequence: CASSSVSRTGGNEQFF. In DNA form, the CDR3 reads TGTGCCAGCAGCTCAGTTTCGCGAACAGGGGGCAATGAGCAGTTCTTC.